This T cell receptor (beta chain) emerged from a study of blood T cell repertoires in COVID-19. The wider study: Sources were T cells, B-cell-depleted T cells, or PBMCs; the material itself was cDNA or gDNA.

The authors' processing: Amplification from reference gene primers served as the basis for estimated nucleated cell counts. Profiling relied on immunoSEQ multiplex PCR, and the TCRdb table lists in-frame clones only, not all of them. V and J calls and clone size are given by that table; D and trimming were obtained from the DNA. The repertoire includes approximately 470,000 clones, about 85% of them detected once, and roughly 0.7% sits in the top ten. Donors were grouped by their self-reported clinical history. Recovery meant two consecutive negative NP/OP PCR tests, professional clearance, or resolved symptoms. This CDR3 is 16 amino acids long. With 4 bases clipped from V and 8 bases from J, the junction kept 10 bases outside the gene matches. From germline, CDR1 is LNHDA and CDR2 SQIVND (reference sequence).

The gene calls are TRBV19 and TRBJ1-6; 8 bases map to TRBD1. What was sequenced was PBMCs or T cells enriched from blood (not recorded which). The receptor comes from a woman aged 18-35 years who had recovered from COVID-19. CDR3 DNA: TGTGCCAGTAGTACCCGGGACAGGCCTTGGGATTCACCCCTCCACTTT. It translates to CASSTRDRPWDSPLHF.